The 2 T cell receptor beta chains listed next were all sequenced from one sample in a study of early T cells in non-severe SARS-CoV-2 infection. TCRdb used MiXCR to reprocess the 5' RACE reads, holding one entry per CDR3 protein. The sample holds 65,000 to 95,000 distinct CDR3 sequences, roughly an eighth seen once. This material consisted of whole blood, taken at baseline. These receptors were taken from an adult who was a healthcare worker with PCR-confirmed SARS-CoV-2 infection or an uninfected control (not recorded which). The donor label of this sample is uncertain.

At least ten counts were recorded for this clonotype. This rearrangement joins TRBV5-1 to TRBJ2-5, with D perhaps TRBD1 or TRBD2 (7 bases each). The length of the CDR3 is 16 residues. V was clipped by 4 bases and J by 5 bases, with 21 bases between them. Germline-derived CDR1 and CDR2 are SGHRS and YFSETQ. The CDR3 DNA follows: TGCGCCAGCAGCCTCAACACCAGGGGGGGTTCCGAGACCCAGTACTTC. It yields the protein CASSLNTRGGSETQYF.

This clonotype was counted only a few times. The V gene is TRBV4-2, the J gene TRBJ1-2, with D possibly being TRBD1 (5 bases). Germline CDR1 and CDR2: LGHNA and YNFKEQ. The CDR3 totals 14 residues. Trimming took 8 bases from V and 2 from J, leaving 15 bases between them. Written as DNA, the CDR3 is TGTGCCAGCGGGCCTTCACAGGCAAACTATGGCTACACCTTC. Residues: CASGPSQANYGYTF.